The clone carrying this T cell receptor beta chain was counted a single time. This sample is part of a study of CD8 T cells in Susac syndrome. Matching for age and sex applied to the controls, who were healthy donors. While CD8+ and CD4+ T cells were isolated negatively, TEMRA cells were enriched by FACS. This CDR3 has 15 amino acids. Germline V gene sequence: CDR1 SGDLS, CDR2 YYNGEE. Trimming took 5 bases from V and 6 from J; bases not matched to a gene: 10. With random hexamers, reverse transcription was performed on about 0.5 to 1 ug of RNA. An immunoSEQ multiplex PCR generated amplified TCR beta CDR3 products spanning 54 Vbeta and 13 Jbeta. TCRdb processed the immunoSEQ multiplex PCR reads anew with MiXCR; each CDR3 protein has one entry. The data contain some 170,000 distinct CDR3 sequences, roughly 95% of them singletons.

This receptor was identified in a human donor in good health. The rearrangement links TRBV9 to TRBJ2-1; 8 bases fit TRBD1. The sequenced sample consisted of CD4+ T cells from PBMCs. CDR3 sequence (DNA): TGTGCCAGCAGTGCAGGGGGCATCATGGGCAATGAGCAGTTCTTC. Its translation: CASSAGGIMGNEQFF.